The 17 T cell receptor beta chains presented below share a single source sample, sequenced in a study of blood T cell repertoires in COVID-19. This table comes from immunoSEQ multiplex PCR, and its TCRdb copy is limited to in-frame clones, with some not included. The profile shows under 250,000 clones, approximately 84% of them singletons. Material: peripheral blood. Receptor source: a man over 45 who had recovered from COVID-19.

The V gene is TRBV18, the J gene TRBJ1-6, with a possible D match to TRBD1 (5 bases). Trimming shortened V by 4 bases and J by 4 bases, and 11 bases separated the two germline ends. CDR1 KGHSH and CDR2 LQKENI come from the germline V gene. There are 15 residues in the CDR3. The CDR3 DNA reads TGTGCCAGCTCACTTGACAGAGCTTATAATTCACCCCTCCACTTT. Protein: CASSLDRAYNSPLHF.

CDR3 sequence: CASSLGDPAGEQYF. CDR3 in DNA: TGTGCCAGCAGCTTAGGAGACCCCGCGGGCGAGCAGTACTTC. The chain combines TRBV7-2 with TRBJ2-7, with a tentative D call TRBD2 (5 bases). This CDR3 contains 14 residues. V was shortened by 1 base and J by 6 bases, with 13 bases between the two germline ends. The germline V gene has CDR1 SGHTA and CDR2 FQGNSA. Drawing the rest from reference TRBV7-2 and TRBJ2-7, the complete variable domain is GAGVSQSPSNKVTEKGKDVELRCDPISGHTALYWYRQSLGQGLEFLIYFQGNSAPDKSGLPSDRFSAERTGGSVSTLTIQRTQQEDSAVYLCASSLGDPAGEQYFGPGTRLTVT.

The chain combines TRBV30 with TRBJ2-1; 11 nucleotides match TRBD2. Losses at the gene ends were 4 bases for V and 0 bases for J; bases not matched to a gene: 2. CDR1 is GTSNPN and CDR2 is SVGIG in the germline V gene (reference sequence). This CDR3 spans 15 amino acids. The CDR3 loop reads CAWTSGRLSYNEQFF. CDR3 DNA: TGTGCCTGGACTAGCGGGAGGCTCTCCTACAATGAGCAGTTCTTC.

The CDR3 sequence: CASSYILRRPETQYF. CDR3 sequence (DNA): TGTGCCAGCAGTTACATACTAAGGAGACCAGAGACCCAGTACTTC. The rearrangement uses TRBV6-6 and TRBJ2-5; no reliable D call. This CDR3 is built from 15 residues. V was clipped by 2 bases and J by 4 bases, with 14 bases between them. The V gene's germline CDR1 is MNHNY and CDR2 SVGAGI (reference sequence).

This clone appeared a few times. This chain uses TRBV20-1 with TRBJ1-1; D not certain. There are 10 residues in the CDR3. Trimming took off 5 bases at V and 2 bases at J, with 3 bases between the two ends. CDR1 and CDR2 from the germline V gene are DFQATT and SNEGSKA (reference sequence). This CDR3 is CSAVNTEAFF. The CDR3 DNA reads as TGCAGTGCTGTAAACACTGAAGCTTTCTTT.

V usage is TRBV28 and J usage is TRBJ1-6; D unresolved. The V gene lost 4 bases and the J gene lost 8 bases, with 15 bases spanning the gap. In germline, CDR1 is MDHEN, CDR2 SYDVKM. The CDR3 sequence is 15 residues long. For the CDR3, the DNA is TGTGCCAGCAGTTCGCATGATAGAGCCGATTCACCCCTCCACTTT. Translated: CASSSHDRADSPLHF.

This chain uses TRBV30 with TRBJ2-1, with 9 bases aligning to TRBD2. Germline V CDR1 and CDR2: GTSNPN, SVGIG (reference sequence). The CDR3 runs 15 residues. With 5 bases clipped from V and 4 bases from J, the junction kept 9 bases outside the gene matches. The CDR3, as DNA: TGTGCCTGGGCTCTCCTAGCGGGAAGATACAATGAGCAGTTCTTC. Protein sequence: CAWALLAGRYNEQFF.

V usage is TRBV6-5 and J usage is TRBJ1-1; 7 nucleotides line up with TRBD1. V shed 5 bases, J shed 5 bases, and the junction held 5 bases outside the gene matches. The germline gives CDR1 MNHEY, CDR2 SVGAGI. The CDR3 runs 13 residues. The CDR3 bases are TGTGCCAGCAGTCCAGGGGGGCGGACTGAAGCTTTCTTT. This translates into CASSPGGRTEAFF.

This chain connects TRBV30 to TRBJ1-4; possibly TRBD1 for D (6 bases). The V end was cut by 5 bases, the J end by 3 bases, with 19 bases between. The CDR3 has 16 residues. In germline, CDR1 is GTSNPN, CDR2 SVGIG (reference sequence). CDR3 DNA sequence: TGTGCCTGGCGCCGGGACACCACAAGGGCTAATGAAAAACTGTTTTTT. Translation gives CAWRRDTTRANEKLFF.

This clone occurred once. The gene calls are TRBV3-1 (or the pseudogene TRBV3-2) and TRBJ1-2; D is perhaps TRBD1 (5 bases). Per the germline V gene, CDR1 is LGHDT and CDR2 is YNNKEL (reference sequence). CDR3 length: 15 residues. V was clipped by 1 base and J by 8 bases, with 17 bases between them. The CDR3 DNA reads as TGTGCCAGCAGCCAAGCATATCGGGGGGTCGAAGGCTACACCTTC. It specifies CASSQAYRGVEGYTF.

The rearrangement links TRBV5-1 to TRBJ2-3, with D hard to call. Germline CDR1 and CDR2: SGHRS and YFSETQ. The CDR3 covers 13 residues. Trimming cost V 4 bases and J 2 bases, with 8 bases left between them. DNA of the CDR3: TGCGCCAGCAGCCTCCAGGCCACAGATACGCAGTATTTT. Translated, it gives CASSLQATDTQYF. Filled out from reference TRBV5-1 and TRBJ2-3, the complete variable domain reads KAGVTQTPRYLIKTRGQQVTLSCSPISGHRSVSWYQQTPGQGLQFLFEYFSETQRNKGNFPGRFSGRQFSNSRSEMNVSTLELGDSALYLCASSLQATDTQYFGPGTRLTVL.

V usage is TRBV19 and J usage is TRBJ1-5; 7 nucleotides line up with TRBD1. Unmatched junction bases numbered 12, after V lost 3 bases and J lost 4 bases. CDR1 is LNHDA, CDR2 SQIVND, per germline (reference sequence). This CDR3 comprises 17 residues. The CDR3: CASSIFLSAGGNQPQHF. Here the CDR3 DNA reads TGTGCCAGTAGTATCTTTTTATCTGCAGGGGGGAATCAGCCCCAGCATTTT. The full variable domain, completed using reference TRBV19 and TRBJ1-5, is DGGITQSPKYLFRKEGQNVTLSCEQNLNHDAMYWYRQDPGQGLRLIYYSQIVNDFQKGDIAEGYSVSREKKESFPLTVTSAQKNPTAFYLCASSIFLSAGGNQPQHFGDGTRLSIL.

The chain couples TRBV11-1 to TRBJ2-7; TRBD1 matches 10 bases. The CDR3 totals 14 residues. V trimming: 5 bases; J trimming: 4 bases; junction bases outside the gene matches: 5. The germline V gene has CDR1 SGHAT and CDR2 FQDESV (reference sequence). The CDR3 loop reads CASSKDRGSYEQYF. CDR3 in DNA: TGTGCCAGCAGCAAGGACAGGGGGAGTTACGAGCAGTACTTC.

The chain couples TRBV19 to TRBJ2-7, with D hard to call. From germline, CDR1 is LNHDA and CDR2 SQIVND (reference sequence). The CDR3 length is 14 residues. The V end lost 5 bases, the J end lost 0 bases, and 11 bases lay between the germline ends. The CDR3 sequence: CASSWAESSYEQYF. CDR3 nucleotide sequence: TGTGCCAGTAGTTGGGCAGAGAGCTCCTACGAGCAGTACTTC.

The chain links TRBV4-1 to TRBJ1-5; TRBD1 matches 11 bases. With 1 base clipped from V and 6 bases from J, the junction kept 5 bases outside the gene matches. Germline assignment: CDR1 MGHRA and CDR2 YSYEKL. The CDR3 runs to 16 residues. The CDR3 here is CASSQGTGGLGQPQHF. CDR3 coding DNA: TGCGCCAGCAGCCAAGGGACAGGGGGCCTGGGTCAGCCCCAGCATTTT.

The CDR3 region is CASRGGTANYGYTF. Written as DNA, the CDR3 is TGTGCCAGCAGAGGGGGTACAGCTAACTATGGCTACACCTTC. The chain carries TRBV6-5 and TRBJ1-2; possible D gene TRBD1, 6 bases. Germline V lookup: CDR1 MNHEY, CDR2 SVGAGI. Trimming removed 6 bases at V and 0 bases at J, with 11 bases between. This CDR3 comprises 14 residues.

The genes are TRBV12-2 and TRBJ2-5; the table gives TRBD2 as D, unverified against the DNA. TRBV12-2 has pseudogene status. The CDR3 extends over 16 amino acids. This chain's CDR3 is CASRKGGASTIETQYF. CDR3 bases: TGTGCAAGTCGCAAGGGAGGGGCAAGCACCATAGAGACCCAGTACTTC.